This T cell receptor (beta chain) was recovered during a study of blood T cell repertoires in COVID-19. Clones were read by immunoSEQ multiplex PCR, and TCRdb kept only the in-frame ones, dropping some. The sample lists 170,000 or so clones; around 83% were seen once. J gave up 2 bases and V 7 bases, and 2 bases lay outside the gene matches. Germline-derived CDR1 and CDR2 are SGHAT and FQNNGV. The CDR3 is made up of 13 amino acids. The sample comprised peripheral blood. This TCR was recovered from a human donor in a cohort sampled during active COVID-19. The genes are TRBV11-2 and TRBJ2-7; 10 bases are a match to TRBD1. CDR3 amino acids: CASTGTGAYEQYF. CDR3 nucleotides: TGTGCCAGCACCGGGACAGGGGCCTACGAGCAGTACTTC.